The 20 T cell receptor beta chains below come from one sample, sequenced in a study of T cell repertoires in cytomegalovirus infection. Each CDR3 protein gets one entry after TCRdb re-called the reads with MiXCR. The sample contains around 74,000 distinct CDR3 sequences, roughly 3.5% of which appear only once. The sample consisted of PBMCs. Receptors originate from a human donor in good health (CMV status not recorded). Some clones in this sample may be carry-over from other donors' samples.

The rearrangement joins TRBV30 to TRBJ2-6; D possibly matches TRBD1 or TRBD2 (5 bases each). This CDR3 has 15 residues. The ends were cut back, 2 bases at V and 3 bases at J, with 11 bases in the middle. Per germline, CDR1 GTSNPN and CDR2 SVGIG (reference sequence). CDR3 bases: TGTGCCTGGAGTTGGGACGGTCTTGGGGCCAACGTCCTGACTTTC. This sequence encodes CAWSWDGLGANVLTF.

This clonotype was seen repeatedly, ten times or more. The CDR3, as DNA: TGCGCCAGCAGCTTGGAAGGCAAGGCCCTCTATGGCTACACCTTC. As protein: CASSLEGKALYGYTF. This chain uses TRBV5-1 with TRBJ1-2; no clear D. Germline CDR1 and CDR2: SGHRS and YFSETQ. This CDR3 contains 15 residues. Trimming cost V 0 bases and J 4 bases, with 13 bases left between them. Full variable domain (rest looked up from reference TRBV5-1 and TRBJ1-2): KAGVTQTPRYLIKTRGQQVTLSCSPISGHRSVSWYQQTPGQGLQFLFEYFSETQRNKGNFPGRFSGRQFSNSRSEMNVSTLELGDSALYLCASSLEGKALYGYTFGSGTRLTVV.

This clonotype came up many times. The chain joins TRBV7-2 to TRBJ1-1, with D uncertain. Germline V gene sequence: CDR1 SGHTA, CDR2 FQGNSA. The V end was cut by 11 bases, the J end by 0 bases, with 19 bases between. The CDR3 has 15 residues. The CDR3 DNA reads as TGTGCCTCAAAGCTTTCGGCGGTCATGAACACTGAAGCTTTCTTT. It translates to CASKLSAVMNTEAFF.

The table lists this clonotype with many counts. The chain recombines TRBV12-3 or TRBV12-4 with TRBJ1-5; the D gene is possibly TRBD1 (5 bases). V was trimmed by 6 bases and J by 4 bases, leaving 10 bases between them. The CDR3 sequence is 13 residues long. The CDR3 coding sequence is TGTGCCAGCAGCGTGACAGATAATCAGCCCCAGCATTTT. This gives the protein CASSVTDNQPQHF.

This clonotype has a handful of counts. The chain recombines TRBV28 with TRBJ2-5; D unresolved. This CDR3 region has 12 residues. V was trimmed by 6 bases and J by 5 bases, leaving 10 bases between them. Germline loops: CDR1 MDHEN, CDR2 SYDVKM. The CDR3 protein is CASSPFRETQYF. For the CDR3, the DNA is TGTGCCAGCAGCCCATTTAGGGAGACCCAGTACTTC.

This clonotype was observed many times. The V gene is TRBV7-8, the J gene TRBJ2-5; D gene unclear. Germline CDR1 reads SGHVS; CDR2 reads FQNEAQ. There are 14 residues in the CDR3. Trimming took 4 bases from V and 5 from J, leaving 14 bases between them. This chain's CDR3 is CASSSMARLETQYF. Written as DNA, the CDR3 is TGTGCCAGCAGCTCGATGGCTCGTTTGGAGACCCAGTACTTC.

This clonotype was recorded at least ten times. In DNA form, the CDR3 reads TGTGCCAGCAGCCCGGGCGGGTCTGGCTACACCTTC. It specifies CASSPGGSGYTF. V usage is TRBV7-2 and J usage is TRBJ1-2; D is unclear. CDR3 length equals 12 residues. Trimming pared 5 bases from V and 7 bases from J, leaving 11 bases between. Germline CDR1 SGHTA, CDR2 FQGNSA.

The table lists this clonotype with many counts. CDR3 in DNA: TGTGCCAGCAGTACGGCGAACACTGAAGCTTTCTTT. Encoded protein: CASSTANTEAFF. The chain combines TRBV27 with TRBJ1-1; D remains unclear. The CDR3 contains 12 residues. Germline values: CDR1 MNHEY, CDR2 SMNVEV (reference sequence). The ends were cut back, 5 bases at V and 1 base at J, with 5 bases in the middle.

This clonotype was observed many times. V is TRBV19 and J is TRBJ1-6; no reliable D call. Germline V lookup: CDR1 LNHDA, CDR2 SQIVND (reference sequence). This CDR3 has 15 residues. Trimming shortened V by 5 bases and J by 5 bases, and 13 bases separated the two germline ends. The CDR3 reads CASSATDGNNSPLHF. The CDR3 DNA follows: TGTGCCAGTAGTGCGACGGACGGAAATAATTCACCCCTCCACTTT.

In its sample, this clonotype was seen many times. J is TRBJ1-4 and V is TRBV10-3; a weak D match, TRBD1 (5 bases). The length of the CDR3 is 17 residues. Trimming stripped 0 bases from V and 4 bases from J, with 15 bases between. Germline V lookup: CDR1 ENHRY, CDR2 SYGVKD. This CDR3 is CAISESKGGAGNEKLFF. Here the CDR3 DNA reads TGTGCCATCAGTGAGTCTAAAGGCGGGGCCGGTAATGAAAAACTGTTTTTT.

This clonotype has a count of ten or more. The chain recombines TRBV5-4 with TRBJ1-1; 9 nucleotides match TRBD1. Germline V gene data show CDR1 as SGHNT and CDR2 as YYREEE (reference sequence). The CDR3 runs 14 residues. V was pared by 0 bases and J by 6 bases, with 3 bases of the junction left unmatched. In nucleotides, the CDR3 is TGTGCCAGCAGCTTGGAACAGGGGGCCCCTGAAGCTTTCTTT. Translated: CASSLEQGAPEAFF.

This clonotype was counted many times. The gene calls are TRBV19 and TRBJ2-7; TRBD1 is a possible D gene (7 bases). CDR3 length: 14 residues. V shed 3 bases and J shed 6 bases, with 15 bases lying between them. The germline V gene has CDR1 LNHDA and CDR2 SQIVND (reference sequence). The CDR3 sequence: CASSISSGGGEQYF. The CDR3 DNA reads TGTGCCAGTAGTATCTCTTCAGGGGGAGGCGAGCAGTACTTC.

This clonotype was recorded many times. The rearrangement links TRBV6-1 to TRBJ2-7; 9 nucleotides line up with TRBD1. V trimming: 4 bases; J trimming: 3 bases; junction bases outside the gene matches: 4. Germline assignment: CDR1 MNHNS and CDR2 SASEGT. The CDR3 covers 14 residues. As DNA, the CDR3 is TGTGCCAGCAGTGTCGCGACAGGGGGCTACGAGCAGTACTTC. Amino acid sequence: CASSVATGGYEQYF.

This clonotype was counted at least ten times. This sequence joins TRBV12-3 or TRBV12-4 and TRBJ2-7; the D call may be TRBD1 or TRBD2 (5 bases each). Trimming removed 4 bases at V and 0 bases at J, with 13 bases between. The CDR3 is 15 amino acids. The CDR3 DNA reads TGTGCCAGCAGTTCTGGGACGGTTCCCTCCTACGAGCAGTACTTC. Encoded protein: CASSSGTVPSYEQYF.

This clonotype was seen ten or more times. This chain links TRBV7-2 with TRBJ1-1; no definite D call. In germline, CDR1 is SGHTA, CDR2 FQGNSA. The CDR3 is 14 amino acids. The V and J ends lost 3 bases and 11 bases respectively, with 19 bases between them. CDR3 in DNA: TGTGCCAGCAGCTTTCAGGTTGCAGATAGTGGGGCTTTCTTT. It yields the protein CASSFQVADSGAFF.

This clonotype was seen ten or more times. The chain couples TRBV7-9 to TRBJ2-7; D may be TRBD1 (6 bases). V lost 2 bases and J lost 6, with 17 bases in between. From germline, CDR1 is SEHNR and CDR2 FQNEAQ (reference sequence). CDR3 length: 15 residues. CDR3 in amino acids: CASSLPGQSRGEQYF. The CDR3 region has the DNA TGTGCCAGCAGCTTACCCGGACAGAGCAGAGGCGAGCAGTACTTC.

This clonotype was recorded many times. The rearrangement joins TRBV7-6 to TRBJ2-1, with 10 nucleotides matching TRBD1. This CDR3 spans 17 amino acids. Germline lookup yields CDR1 SGHVS and CDR2 FNYEAQ. After removal of 0 bases from V and 5 bases from J, the junction contained 7 bases not matched to a gene. CDR3 in amino acids: CASSLAYWDRGDNEQFF. The CDR3 DNA reads TGTGCCAGCAGCTTAGCGTACTGGGACAGGGGCGACAATGAGCAGTTCTTC.

There are many counts of this clonotype. The J gene is TRBJ2-5, the V gene TRBV3-1; 13 bases are shared with TRBD2. With 5 bases clipped from V and 4 bases from J, the junction kept 4 bases outside the gene matches. Germline lookup yields CDR1 LGHDT and CDR2 YNNKEL (reference sequence). There are 15 residues in the CDR3. CDR3 residues: CASSSRLAGGETQYF. CDR3 nucleotides: TGTGCCAGCAGCTCCCGACTAGCGGGGGGAGAGACCCAGTACTTC.

This clonotype was seen many times. The gene calls are TRBV7-8 and TRBJ2-5; a possible D gene is TRBD2 (6 bases). The CDR3 is 18 residues long. Germline-derived CDR1 and CDR2 are SGHVS and FQNEAQ. V lost 4 bases, J lost 4 bases, and 25 bases lay in between. CDR3: CASSSPEGTGESVETQYF. The CDR3 bases are TGTGCCAGCAGCTCTCCAGAGGGAACGGGGGAGTCGGTAGAGACCCAGTACTTC.

There are many counts of this clonotype. The V call is TRBV28, the J call TRBJ2-7; TRBD1 or TRBD2 may be the D gene (5 bases each). The germline gives CDR1 MDHEN, CDR2 SYDVKM. Trimming removed 4 bases at V and 1 base at J, with 14 bases between. The CDR3 is 15 residues long. Here the CDR3 DNA reads TGTGCCAGCAGTTCCCTTTGGGGGAAGTCCTACGAGCAGTACTTC. Translating gives CASSSLWGKSYEQYF.